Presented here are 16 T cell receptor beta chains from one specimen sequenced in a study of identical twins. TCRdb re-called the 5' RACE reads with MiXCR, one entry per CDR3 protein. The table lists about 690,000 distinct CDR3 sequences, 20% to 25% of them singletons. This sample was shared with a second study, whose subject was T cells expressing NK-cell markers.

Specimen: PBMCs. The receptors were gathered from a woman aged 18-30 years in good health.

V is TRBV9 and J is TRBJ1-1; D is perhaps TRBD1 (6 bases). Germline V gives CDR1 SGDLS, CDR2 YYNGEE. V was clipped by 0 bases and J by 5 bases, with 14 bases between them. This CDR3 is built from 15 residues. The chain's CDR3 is CASSVALNRDTEAFF. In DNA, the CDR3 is TGTGCCAGCAGCGTAGCTTTGAACAGGGATACTGAAGCTTTCTTT.

The CDR3 loop reads CASSLGQSTEAFF. In DNA form, the CDR3 reads TGCGCCAGCAGCCTCGGACAATCCACTGAAGCTTTCTTT. This chain joins TRBV5-1 and TRBJ1-1; a possible D gene is TRBD1 (5 bases). Germline-derived CDR1 and CDR2 are SGHRS and YFSETQ. Trimming cost V 4 bases and J 4 bases, with 11 bases left between them. CDR3 size: 13 residues.

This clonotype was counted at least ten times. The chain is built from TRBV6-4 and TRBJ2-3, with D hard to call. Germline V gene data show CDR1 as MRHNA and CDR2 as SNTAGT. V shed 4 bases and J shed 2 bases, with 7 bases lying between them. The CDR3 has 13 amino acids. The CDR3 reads CASSAAPTDTQYF. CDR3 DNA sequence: TGTGCCAGCAGTGCAGCTCCCACAGATACGCAGTATTTT.

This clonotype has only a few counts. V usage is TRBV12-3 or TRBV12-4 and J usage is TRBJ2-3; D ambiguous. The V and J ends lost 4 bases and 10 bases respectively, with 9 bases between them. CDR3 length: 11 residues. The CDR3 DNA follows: TGTGCCAGCAGTTCCCAAGGAGCGCAGTATTTT. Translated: CASSSQGAQYF.

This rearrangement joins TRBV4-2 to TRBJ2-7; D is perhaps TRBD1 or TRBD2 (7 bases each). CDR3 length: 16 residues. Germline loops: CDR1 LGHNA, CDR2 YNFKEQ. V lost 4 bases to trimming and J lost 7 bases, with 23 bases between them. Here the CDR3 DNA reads TGTGCCAGCAGCCCCCAGGGGGGAAGCGGGAAGCGGGAGCAGTACTTC. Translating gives CASSPQGGSGKREQYF.

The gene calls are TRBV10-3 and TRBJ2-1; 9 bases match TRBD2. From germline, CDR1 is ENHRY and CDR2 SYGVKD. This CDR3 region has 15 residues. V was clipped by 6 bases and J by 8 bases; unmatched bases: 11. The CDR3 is CAIRSAGGGFDEQFF. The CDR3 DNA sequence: TGTGCCATCAGATCAGCGGGAGGAGGGTTCGATGAGCAGTTCTTC.

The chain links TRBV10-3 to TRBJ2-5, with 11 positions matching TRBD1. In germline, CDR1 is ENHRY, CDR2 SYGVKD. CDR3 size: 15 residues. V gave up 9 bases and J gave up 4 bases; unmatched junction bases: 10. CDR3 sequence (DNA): TGTGCCATAGCGGGGGACAGGGGGATTCGAGAGACCCAGTACTTC. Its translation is CAIAGDRGIRETQYF.

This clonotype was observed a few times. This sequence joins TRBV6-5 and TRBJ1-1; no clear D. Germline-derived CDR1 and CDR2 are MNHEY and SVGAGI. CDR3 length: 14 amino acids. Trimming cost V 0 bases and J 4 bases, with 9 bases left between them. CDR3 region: CASSYSASTTEAFF. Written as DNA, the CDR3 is TGTGCCAGCAGTTACTCGGCATCGACCACTGAAGCTTTCTTT.

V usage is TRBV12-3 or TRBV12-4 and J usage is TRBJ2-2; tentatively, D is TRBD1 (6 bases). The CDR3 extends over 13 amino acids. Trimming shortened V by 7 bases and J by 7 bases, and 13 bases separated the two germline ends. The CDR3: CASKQGYGGELFF. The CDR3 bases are TGTGCCAGCAAACAGGGTTATGGCGGGGAGCTGTTTTTT.

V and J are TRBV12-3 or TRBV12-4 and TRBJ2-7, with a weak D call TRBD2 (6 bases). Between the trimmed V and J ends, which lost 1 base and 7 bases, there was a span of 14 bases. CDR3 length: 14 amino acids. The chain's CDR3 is CASSLEAGRQEQYF. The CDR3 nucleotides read TGTGCCAGCAGTTTAGAGGCGGGAAGACAAGAGCAGTACTTC.

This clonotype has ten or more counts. In DNA, the CDR3 is TGTGCCAGCAGTTTTGGCCAGGACTACGAGCAGTACTTC. Translating it yields CASSFGQDYEQYF. This rearrangement joins TRBV12-3 or TRBV12-4 to TRBJ2-7; D unresolved. The CDR3 totals 13 residues. Between the trimmed V and J ends, which lost 3 bases and 3 bases, there was a span of 9 bases.

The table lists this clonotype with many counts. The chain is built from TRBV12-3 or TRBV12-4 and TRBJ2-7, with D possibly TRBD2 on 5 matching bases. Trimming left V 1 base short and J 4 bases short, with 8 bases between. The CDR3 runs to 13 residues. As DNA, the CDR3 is TGTGCCAGCAGTTTAGTGGCGGGTTACGAGCAGTACTTC. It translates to CASSLVAGYEQYF.

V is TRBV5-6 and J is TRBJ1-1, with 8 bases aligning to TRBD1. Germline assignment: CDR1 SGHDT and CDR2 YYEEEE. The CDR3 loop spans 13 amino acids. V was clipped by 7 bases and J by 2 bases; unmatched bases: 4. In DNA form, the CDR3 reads TGTGCCAGCGGCAGGGGGCCTAACACTGAAGCTTTCTTT. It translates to CASGRGPNTEAFF.

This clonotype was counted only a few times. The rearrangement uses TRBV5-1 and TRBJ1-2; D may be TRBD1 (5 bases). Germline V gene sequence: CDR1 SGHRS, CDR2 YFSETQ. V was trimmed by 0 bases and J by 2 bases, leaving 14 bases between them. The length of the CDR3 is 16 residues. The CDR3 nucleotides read TGCGCCAGCAGCTTGGGATCAGGACACCCAAACTATGGCTACACCTTC. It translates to CASSLGSGHPNYGYTF.

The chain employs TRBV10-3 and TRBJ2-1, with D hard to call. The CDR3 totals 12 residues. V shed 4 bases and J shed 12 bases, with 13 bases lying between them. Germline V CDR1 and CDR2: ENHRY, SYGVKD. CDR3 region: CAISVRQFVQFF. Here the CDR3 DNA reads TGTGCCATCAGTGTTAGGCAATTCGTGCAGTTCTTC.

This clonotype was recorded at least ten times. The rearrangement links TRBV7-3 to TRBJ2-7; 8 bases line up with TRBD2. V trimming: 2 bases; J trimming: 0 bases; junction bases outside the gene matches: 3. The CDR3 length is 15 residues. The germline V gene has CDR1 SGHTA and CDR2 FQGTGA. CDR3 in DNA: TGTGCCAGCAGCTTATCGGGAGGGTCCTCCTACGAGCAGTACTTC. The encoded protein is CASSLSGGSSYEQYF.